One sample yielded the 24 T cell receptor beta chains listed below, sequenced in a study of cytomegalovirus exposure and HLA in healthy donors. The primer mix had 60 Vbeta and 13 Jbeta primers. This table comes from immunoSEQ multiplex PCR, and its TCRdb copy is limited to in-frame clones, with some not included. Among over 65,000 clones listed, approximately 81% were seen once. Material for sequencing was PBMCs. The receptors derive from a woman in her thirties in good health and CMV-seropositive.

V is TRBV9 and J is TRBJ2-2, with no clear D. Germline-derived CDR1 and CDR2 are SGDLS and YYNGEE. The CDR3 has 13 residues. Trimming removed 0 bases at V and 7 bases at J, with 7 bases between. The CDR3 here is CASSVVSNGELFF. In nucleotides, the CDR3 is TGTGCCAGCAGCGTAGTCAGTAACGGGGAGCTGTTTTTT.

The J gene is TRBJ2-3, the V gene TRBV13; the D gene is possibly TRBD2 (5 bases). V dropped 4 bases and J dropped 0 bases, with 23 bases sitting between them. There are 19 residues in the CDR3. Germline lookup yields CDR1 PRHDT and CDR2 FYEKMQ (reference sequence). CDR3 sequence reads: CASSSEAGTSTSSTDTQYF. The CDR3, as DNA: TGTGCCAGCAGCTCTGAGGCGGGCACAAGTACCTCTAGCACAGATACGCAGTATTTT.

The chain couples TRBV7-2 to TRBJ2-7, with 7 bases lining up with TRBD2. The V and J ends lost 4 bases and 0 bases, in that order; junction bases with no gene match: 6. The CDR3 sequence is 15 residues long. The V gene's germline CDR1 is SGHTA and CDR2 FQGNSA. DNA for the CDR3: TGTGCCAGCAGCTCGACAGCGGGAAGCTCCTACGAGCAGTACTTC. Translation gives CASSSTAGSSYEQYF.

This clone has just one count. V gene TRBV6-5 combines with J gene TRBJ2-5; TRBD2 matches 9 bases. Trimming took 2 bases from V and 4 from J; bases not matched to a gene: 5. CDR1 is MNHEY and CDR2 is SVGAGI in the germline V gene. CDR3 length equals 15 residues. Here the CDR3 DNA reads TGTGCCAGCAGTTACCTCACTAGCGGGCGAGAGACCCAGTACTTC. It translates to CASSYLTSGRETQYF.

The V and J genes are TRBV5-4 and TRBJ2-5; D gene uncertain. This CDR3 region has 14 residues. The germline gives CDR1 SGHNT, CDR2 YYREEE (reference sequence). Trimming pared 2 bases from V and 1 base from J, leaving 9 bases between. The CDR3, as DNA: TGTGCCAGCAGCTTTGGGCAGCCCCAAGAGACCCAGTACTTC. It is translated as CASSFGQPQETQYF.

The gene calls are TRBV6-5 and TRBJ1-2, with 9 bases lining up with TRBD1. Germline values: CDR1 MNHEY, CDR2 SVGAGI. The CDR3 spans 15 residues. V trimming: 6 bases; J trimming: 4 bases; junction bases outside the gene matches: 9. Written as DNA, the CDR3 is TGTGCCAGCAGGCCAGAAACAGGGGGCGTCTATGGCTACACCTTC. It specifies CASRPETGGVYGYTF.

The CDR3 protein is CASSSGDRVGSPLHF. CDR3 coding DNA: TGTGCCAGCAGTTCGGGGGACAGGGTAGGGTCACCCCTCCACTTT. V and J are TRBV6-5 and TRBJ1-6, with TRBD1 identical over 9 bases. CDR3 length: 15 amino acids. Looked up from germline, CDR1 is MNHEY and CDR2 is SVGAGI. Germline trimming cut 4 bases from V and 10 bases from J; bases unmatched to any gene: 8.

The chain combines TRBV19 with TRBJ1-2; tentative D call: TRBD1 (6 bases). The germline V and J ends were trimmed by 3 bases and 3 bases, with 14 bases remaining between them. This CDR3 contains 15 residues. Germline V gene data show CDR1 as LNHDA and CDR2 as SQIVND (reference sequence). The CDR3 reads CASSILPGADYGYTF. The DNA for the CDR3 is TGTGCCAGTAGTATCCTTCCAGGGGCGGACTATGGCTACACCTTC.

The chain recombines TRBV5-8 with TRBJ2-5; a possible D gene is TRBD2 (5 bases). The closer fit of TRBJ2-7 to the DNA end suggests the J call may be wrong. Germline V gives CDR1 SGHTS, CDR2 YDEGEE. The CDR3 is made up of 14 amino acids. The CDR3 DNA reads TGTGCCAGCAGCTTGCGGAGGTACTCCTACGAGCAGTACTTC. This codes for CASSLRRYSYEQYF.

In the case of this clone: Within the sample, other DNA sequences also encode this same CDR3. The chain employs TRBV5-1 and TRBJ2-3; 7 bases fit TRBD2. With V trimmed by 3 bases and J by 1 base, 8 bases remained unmatched. Germline V CDR1 and CDR2: SGHRS, YFSETQ. This CDR3 has 16 amino acids. CDR3 bases: TGCGCCAGCAGCTGGGGAGGGACGGAAGGCACAGATACGCAGTATTTT. This encodes CASSWGGTEGTDTQYF.

This rearrangement joins TRBV5-1 to TRBJ2-2, with TRBD2 matching 9 bases. CDR1 and CDR2 (germline): SGHRS, YFSETQ. The V and J ends lost 3 bases and 5 bases, in that order; junction bases with no gene match: 11. The CDR3 has 17 amino acids. CDR3 in amino acids: CASSSPSSGKGTGELFF. The CDR3 region has the DNA TGCGCCAGCAGCTCCCCTTCTAGCGGGAAAGGGACCGGGGAGCTGTTTTTT.

The chain links TRBV4-2 to TRBJ2-1, with D possibly TRBD2 on 6 matching bases. Trimming removed 1 base from V and 0 bases from J, with 10 bases in between. Germline V gene sequence: CDR1 LGHNA, CDR2 YNFKEQ. The CDR3 is made up of 16 amino acids. The CDR3 region is CASSQAGGNSYNEQFF. For the CDR3, the DNA is TGTGCCAGCAGCCAAGCCGGCGGGAACTCCTACAATGAGCAGTTCTTC.

The V and J genes are TRBV6-1 and TRBJ2-1; 7 bases fit TRBD2. The CDR3 covers 15 residues. Per germline, CDR1 MNHNS and CDR2 SASEGT. J lost 5 bases, V lost 2 bases, and 6 bases had no gene match. CDR3 DNA sequence: TGTGCCAGCAGTGAACATCCCGCGGGAGACAATGAGCAGTTCTTC. It is translated as CASSEHPAGDNEQFF.

The chain has TRBV10-1 and TRBJ2-1, with TRBD2 matching over 13 bases. V lost 1 base to trimming and J lost 1 base; unmatched junction nucleotides: 4. Germline loops: CDR1 WNHNN, CDR2 SYGVQD (reference sequence). This CDR3 contains 18 residues. CDR3 region: CASSELGTSGDSYNEQFF. CDR3 in DNA: TGCGCCAGCAGTGAGTTGGGGACTAGCGGGGATTCCTACAATGAGCAGTTCTTC.

The V and J genes are TRBV2 and TRBJ2-1; 13 bases line up with TRBD2. The CDR3 is 16 residues long. After removal of 6 bases from V and 4 bases from J, the junction contained 6 bases not matched to a gene. Germline assignment: CDR1 SNHLY and CDR2 FYNNEI. The CDR3 coding sequence is TGTGCCAGCAGGGCTCTGGGACTAGCGGGGTACAATGAGCAGTTCTTC. It yields the protein CASRALGLAGYNEQFF.

This sequence joins TRBV30 and TRBJ2-2; D gene unclear. Trimming removed 4 bases at V and 4 bases at J, with 7 bases between. CDR3 size: 12 residues. Germline V gives CDR1 GTSNPN, CDR2 SVGIG (reference sequence). The CDR3 protein is CAWTASTGELFF. The CDR3 nucleotides read TGTGCCTGGACCGCGTCCACCGGGGAGCTGTTTTTT.

This chain joins TRBV2 and TRBJ2-5; D might be TRBD1 (6 bases). TRBJ2-7 matches the DNA end more closely, so the J call is doubtful. Germline V CDR1 and CDR2: SNHLY, FYNNEI. This CDR3 contains 12 residues. For the CDR3, the DNA is TGTGCCAGCAGTGCACAGGGCTACGAGCAGTACTTC. Protein product: CASSAQGYEQYF.

The chain recombines TRBV9 with TRBJ2-2, with D uncertain. The CDR3 has 13 residues. V lost 0 bases, J lost 3 bases, and 3 bases lay in between. Germline CDR1 is SGDLS and CDR2 is YYNGEE. This CDR3 reads CASSVDYTGELFF. CDR3 nucleotides: TGTGCCAGCAGCGTAGACTACACCGGGGAGCTGTTTTTT.

The chain joins TRBV28 to TRBJ1-6; the D gene is possibly TRBD1 (6 bases). CDR3 length: 14 residues. The V gene's germline CDR1 is MDHEN and CDR2 SYDVKM. Trimming removed 6 bases from V and 7 bases from J, with 13 bases in between. CDR3 region: CASRAGAKNSPLHF. The CDR3 nucleotides read TGTGCCAGCAGAGCGGGGGCGAAAAATTCACCCCTCCACTTT. The full variable domain, in which reference TRBV28 and TRBJ1-6 provide the parts outside the CDR3, is DVKVTQSSRYLVKRTGEKVFLECVQDMDHENMFWYRQDPGLGLRLIYFSYDVKMKEKGDIPEGYSVSREKKERFSLILESASTNQTSMYLCASRAGAKNSPLHFGNGTRLTVT.

The V call is TRBV7-9, the J call TRBJ2-3; D may be TRBD2 (5 bases). Germline CDR1 and CDR2: SEHNR and FQNEAQ (reference sequence). Trimming took off 2 bases at V and 2 bases at J, with 17 bases between the two ends. This CDR3 has 17 residues. CDR3 DNA sequence: TGTGCCAGCAGCTTATCGCGCGGAACTAGGGCCACAGATACGCAGTATTTT. Protein: CASSLSRGTRATDTQYF.

This chain joins TRBV30 and TRBJ1-5; a weak D match, TRBD1 (5 bases). This CDR3 comprises 14 residues. Germline V gene data show CDR1 as GTSNPN and CDR2 as SVGIG (reference sequence). V shed 4 bases and J shed 9 bases, with 19 bases lying between them. The CDR3 nucleotides are TGTGCCTGGATGAACGGGGGGGGTGCGGGGCCCCAGCATTTT. This encodes CAWMNGGGAGPQHF.

In nucleotides, the CDR3 is TGTGCCTGGCATTTGGGACAGGGGAACACTGAAGCTTTCTTT. Translating it yields CAWHLGQGNTEAFF. This rearrangement joins TRBV30 to TRBJ1-1, with 9 bases fitting TRBD1. The CDR3 is made up of 14 amino acids. J lost 1 base, V lost 5 bases, and 5 bases had no gene match. Germline lookup yields CDR1 GTSNPN and CDR2 SVGIG (reference sequence).

The rearrangement joins TRBV28 to TRBJ1-4; the match to TRBD1 covers 8 bases. The CDR3 extends over 13 amino acids. CDR1 and CDR2 (germline): MDHEN, SYDVKM. Losses at the gene ends were 9 bases for V and 4 bases for J; bases not matched to a gene: 4. The DNA for the CDR3 is TGTGCCAGTGCCAGGGGGCGTAATGAAAAACTGTTTTTT. Translation gives CASARGRNEKLFF.

This clone was seen more than once but under ten times. This rearrangement joins TRBV5-4 to TRBJ2-2; no clear D gene. The V end lost 2 bases, the J end lost 5 bases, and 7 bases lay between the germline ends. The CDR3 covers 13 residues. Per germline, CDR1 SGHNT and CDR2 YYREEE (reference sequence). In DNA form, the CDR3 reads TGTGCCAGCAGCTTTCGACTTACCGGGGAGCTGTTTTTT. This encodes CASSFRLTGELFF.